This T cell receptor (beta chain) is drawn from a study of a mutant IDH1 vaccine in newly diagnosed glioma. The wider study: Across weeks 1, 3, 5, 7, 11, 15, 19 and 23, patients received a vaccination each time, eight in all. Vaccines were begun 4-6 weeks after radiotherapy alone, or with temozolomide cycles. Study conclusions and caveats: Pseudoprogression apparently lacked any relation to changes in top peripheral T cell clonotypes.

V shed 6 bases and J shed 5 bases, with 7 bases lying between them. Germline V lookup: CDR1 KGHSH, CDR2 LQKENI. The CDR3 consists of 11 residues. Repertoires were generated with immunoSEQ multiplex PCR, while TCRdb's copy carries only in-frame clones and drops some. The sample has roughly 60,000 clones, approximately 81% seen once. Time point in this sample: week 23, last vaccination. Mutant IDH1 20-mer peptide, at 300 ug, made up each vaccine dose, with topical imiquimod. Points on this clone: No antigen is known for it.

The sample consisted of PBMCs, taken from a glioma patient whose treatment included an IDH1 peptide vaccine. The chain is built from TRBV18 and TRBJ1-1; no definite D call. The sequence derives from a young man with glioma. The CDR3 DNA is TGTGCCAGCTCCATGGGGACTGAAGCTTTCTTT. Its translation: CASSMGTEAFF.